This entry features one TCR beta chain sequence. V was clipped by 6 bases and J by 5 bases; unmatched bases: 5. Germline assignment: CDR1 WNHNN and CDR2 SYGVQD (reference sequence). This CDR3 is built from 14 residues. Only in-frame clones appear in the TCRdb table, and some are missing; sequencing was by immunoSEQ multiplex PCR. The sample holds over 2,000,000 clones; approximately 92% are singletons and the top ten take around 1.7%. The data were obtained in a study of shared clonotypes between healthy human individuals. CD8 cells regarded as naive lacked CD45RO, were positively chosen for CCR7, and omitted terminally differentiated effector memory CD45RA+ cells.

The rearrangement joins TRBV10-1 to TRBJ2-3; 10 bases line up with TRBD1. This sequence originates from a man between 18 and 35 years old in good health. Some clones in this sample may be carry-over from other donors' samples. What was sequenced was naive CD8+ T cells from PBMCs. DNA for the CDR3: TGCGCCAGCAGGGGGACAGGGGCCGAAGATACGCAGTATTTT. This translates into CASRGTGAEDTQYF.